This T cell receptor beta chain was captured in a study of blood T cell repertoires in COVID-19. The CDR3 is 15 amino acids. CDR1 MNHEY and CDR2 SVGAGI come from the germline V gene. The V end lost 2 bases, the J end lost 1 base, and 9 bases lay between the germline ends. Assay used: immunoSEQ multiplex PCR; TCRdb lists only in-frame clones, some missing. The sample includes 150,000 to 200,000 clones, just under 85% of them seen just once. The clonotype originates from an elderly woman with COVID-19, enrolled during active disease. The sequencing sample was made of peripheral blood. The chain is built from TRBV6-5 and TRBJ1-3; possibly TRBD1 for D (5 bases). The CDR3 loop is CASSYGALSGNTIYF. In DNA, the CDR3 is TGTGCCAGCAGTTACGGGGCTCTGTCTGGAAACACCATATATTTT.